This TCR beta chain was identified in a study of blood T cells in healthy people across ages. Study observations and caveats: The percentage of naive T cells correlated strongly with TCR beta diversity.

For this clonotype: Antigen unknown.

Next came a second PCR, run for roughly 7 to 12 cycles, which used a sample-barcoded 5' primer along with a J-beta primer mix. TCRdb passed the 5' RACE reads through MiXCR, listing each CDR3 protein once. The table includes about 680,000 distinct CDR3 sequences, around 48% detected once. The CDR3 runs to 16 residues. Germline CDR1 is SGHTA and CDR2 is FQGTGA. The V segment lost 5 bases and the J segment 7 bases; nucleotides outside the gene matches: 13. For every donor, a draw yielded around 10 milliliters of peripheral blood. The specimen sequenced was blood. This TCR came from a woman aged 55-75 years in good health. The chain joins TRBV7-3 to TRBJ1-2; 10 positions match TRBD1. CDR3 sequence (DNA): TGTGCCAGCAGCCCTCGTCTCGGACAGGGGGTTGCTGGCTACACCTTC. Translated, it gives CASSPRLGQGVAGYTF.